Included here is one T cell receptor beta chain sequence, with context. The antigen is undetermined. CDR3 length equals 16 residues. Germline assignment: CDR1 SQVTM and CDR2 ANQGSEA. Trimming at V came to 4 bases and at J to 0 bases, leaving 7 bases not matched to a gene. The PCR made use of 60 Vbeta and 13 Jbeta primers. Libraries were prepared by immunoSEQ multiplex PCR; TCRdb keeps only in-frame clonotypes and omits some of them. Of about 190,000 clones listed, about 81% are singletons. The data were obtained in a study of cytomegalovirus exposure and HLA in healthy donors. Regarding the study as a whole: The authors considered a cluster of highly shared sequence variants likely to be a sequencing artifact.

The chain is built from TRBV29-1 and TRBJ2-3; 10 positions agree with TRBD2. This sequence originates from a man aged 30 to 45 in good health and CMV-seropositive. The sequencing input was PBMCs. The CDR3 DNA is TGCAGCGTTGGTAGGACTAGCGGTCCTAGCACAGATACGCAGTATTTT. It is translated as CSVGRTSGPSTDTQYF.